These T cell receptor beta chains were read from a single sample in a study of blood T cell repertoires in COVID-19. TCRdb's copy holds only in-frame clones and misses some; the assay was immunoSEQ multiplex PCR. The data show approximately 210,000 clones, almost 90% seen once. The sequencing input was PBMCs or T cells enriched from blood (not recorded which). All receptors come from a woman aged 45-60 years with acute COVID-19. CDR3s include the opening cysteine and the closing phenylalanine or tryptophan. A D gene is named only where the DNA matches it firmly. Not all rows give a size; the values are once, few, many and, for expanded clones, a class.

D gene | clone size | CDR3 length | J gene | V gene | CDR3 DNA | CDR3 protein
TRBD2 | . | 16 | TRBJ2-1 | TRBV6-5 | TGTGCCAGCAGTTTCCGACTAGCGGGAGGAGGTAATGAGCAGTTCTTC | CASSFRLAGGGNEQFF
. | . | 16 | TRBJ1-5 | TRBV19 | TGTGCCAGTAGTCCCACCCCGCAGGGAGGTAATCAGCCCCAGCATTTT | CASSPTPQGGNQPQHF
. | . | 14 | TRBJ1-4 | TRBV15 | TGTGCCACCAGCAGGGACACAACGGGTGAAAAACTGTTTTTT | CATSRDTTGEKLFF
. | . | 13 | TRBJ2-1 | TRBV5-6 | TGTGCCAGCAGCAGTGGTGGGCCCACGTCGGAGTTCTTC | CASSSGGPTSEFF
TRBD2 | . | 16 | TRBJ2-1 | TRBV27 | TGTGCCAGCAGTTCGGTAGCGGGAGGGCCTTGGAATGAGCAGTTCTTC | CASSSVAGGPWNEQFF
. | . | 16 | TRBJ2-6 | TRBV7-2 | TGTGCCAGCAGCTTAGCGCAAGGAGGAGGGGCCAACGTCCTGACTTTC | CASSLAQGGGANVLTF
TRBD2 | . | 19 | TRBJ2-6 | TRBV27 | TGTGCCAGCAGCCAAAAACCGGGACTAGCGGCCTCTGGGGCCAACGTCCTGACTTTC | CASSQKPGLAASGANVLTF
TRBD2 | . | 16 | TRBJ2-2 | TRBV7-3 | TGTGCCAGCAGCGATAGAGGAGGCCGGGAGGGCGGGGAGCTGTTTTTT | CASSDRGGREGGELFF
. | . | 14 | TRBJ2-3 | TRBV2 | TGTGCCAGCAAAAGGGACATAGGCACAGATACGCAGTATTTT | CASKRDIGTDTQYF
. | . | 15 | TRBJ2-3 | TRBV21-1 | TGTGCCAGCAGCAAAGTGGAGCGGGAGAGAGGAACGCAGTATTTT | CASSKVERERGTQYF
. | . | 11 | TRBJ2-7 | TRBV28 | TGTGCCAGCCGGGTCTCCTACGAGCAGTACTTC | CASRVSYEQYF
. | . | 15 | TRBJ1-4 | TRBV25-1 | TGTGCCAGCAGTGGCAGGATTGCAACTAATGAAAAACTGTTTTTT | CASSGRIATNEKLFF
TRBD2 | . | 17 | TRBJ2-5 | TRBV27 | TGTGCCAGCAGTCCCAGGACTAGCGGGAGGGTCTCGGAGACCCAGTACTTC | CASSPRTSGRVSETQYF
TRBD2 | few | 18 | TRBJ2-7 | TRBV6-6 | TGTGCCAGCAGTCAACAACTAGCGGGAGGAACGATCGCCTACGAGCAGTACTTC | CASSQQLAGGTIAYEQYF
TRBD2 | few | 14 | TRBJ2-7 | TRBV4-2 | TGTGCCGTCGCGACTAGCGGGAGACGAGGCGAGCAGTACTTC | CAVATSGRRGEQYF
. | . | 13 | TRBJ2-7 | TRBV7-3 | TGTGCCAGCAGCTTAGGGGCTGGGTACGAGCAGTACTTC | CASSLGAGYEQYF
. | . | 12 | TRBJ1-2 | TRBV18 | TGTGCCAGCTCCATCGACAGTTATGGCTACACCTTC | CASSIDSYGYTF
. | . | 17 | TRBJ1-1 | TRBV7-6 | TGTGCCAGCAGCTTAGTAAGTAGGGGCGGTTCGAACACTGAAGCTTTCTTT | CASSLVSRGGSNTEAFF
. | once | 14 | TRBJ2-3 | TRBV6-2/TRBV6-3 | TGTGCCAGCAGTTGGTCTAGCGCCACAGATACGCAGTATTTT | CASSWSSATDTQYF
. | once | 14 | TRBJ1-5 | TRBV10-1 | TGCGCCAGCAGTGAGAGGCAGGGGCATCAGCCCCAGCATTTT | CASSERQGHQPQHF
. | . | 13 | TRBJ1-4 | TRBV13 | TGTGCCAGCAGGGCAGGGCCTAATGAAAAACTGTTTTTT | CASRAGPNEKLFF
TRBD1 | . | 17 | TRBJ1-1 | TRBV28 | TGTGCCAGCAGTTCACCACGGACAGGGAGGGGGACCACTGAAGCTTTCTTT | CASSSPRTGRGTTEAFF
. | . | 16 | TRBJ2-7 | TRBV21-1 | TGTGCCAGCAGCAAAACGAACGGGACAGGGTCCTACGAGCAGTACTTC | CASSKTNGTGSYEQYF
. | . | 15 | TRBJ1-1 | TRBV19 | TGTGCCACCAATCGACCGGACAGCCTCAACACTGAAGCTTTCTTT | CATNRPDSLNTEAFF
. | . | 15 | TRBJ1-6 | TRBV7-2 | TGTGCCAGCACCAGGGTTAGCCCCTATAATTCACCCCTCCACTTT | CASTRVSPYNSPLHF
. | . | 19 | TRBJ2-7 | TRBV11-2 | TGTGCCAGCAGCCCCCTTTGGGGAGACAGGCGCCTCCCCTCCTACGAGCAGTACTTC | CASSPLWGDRRLPSYEQYF
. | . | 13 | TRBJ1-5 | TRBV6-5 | TGTGCCAGCGATCAGGGTTCCAATCAGCCCCAGCATTTT | CASDQGSNQPQHF
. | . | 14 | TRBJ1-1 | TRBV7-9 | TGTGCCAGCAGCTTAGTAGGGGCTAACACTGAAGCTTTCTTT | CASSLVGANTEAFF
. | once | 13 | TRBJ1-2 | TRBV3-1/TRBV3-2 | TGTGCCAGCAGCCAAGTTCCAGGGCCAGGCTACACCTTC | CASSQVPGPGYTF
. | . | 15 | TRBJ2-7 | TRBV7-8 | TGTGCCAGCAGCTTAGGCAGGGCCGGGTCCTACGAGCAGTACTTC | CASSLGRAGSYEQYF
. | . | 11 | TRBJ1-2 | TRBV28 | TGTGCCAGCAGTTCAAACTATGGCTACACCTTC | CASSSNYGYTF
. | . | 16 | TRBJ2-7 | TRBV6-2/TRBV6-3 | TGTGCCAGCAGCCCCGGGCGGGCAGGGGATCCCTACGAGCAGTACTTC | CASSPGRAGDPYEQYF
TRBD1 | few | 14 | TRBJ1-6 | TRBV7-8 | TGTGCCAGCAGCCACGGGACAGATAATTCACCCCTCCACTTT | CASSHGTDNSPLHF
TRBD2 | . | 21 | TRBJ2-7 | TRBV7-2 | TGTGCCAGCAGCTTAGCCTCTAACCCGGGACTAGCCACCGGCCCACCCTACGAGCAGTACTTC | CASSLASNPGLATGPPYEQYF
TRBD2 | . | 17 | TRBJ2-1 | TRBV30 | TGTGCCTGGACCGGGACTAGCGGGTTGGACTACTACAATGAGCAGTTCTTC | CAWTGTSGLDYYNEQFF
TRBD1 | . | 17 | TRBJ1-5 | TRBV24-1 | TGTGCCACCAGTGATTCTCGGACAGGGGTGGTGGGTCAGCCCCAGCATTTT | CATSDSRTGVVGQPQHF
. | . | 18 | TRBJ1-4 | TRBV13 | TGTGCCAGCACCCCCGCAGTGGGGATAAAGGGGGATTACGAAAAACTGTTTTTT | CASTPAVGIKGDYEKLFF
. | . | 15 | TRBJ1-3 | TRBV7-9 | TGTGCCAGCAGCTTGGACATAAGCTCTGGAAACACCATATATTTT | CASSLDISSGNTIYF
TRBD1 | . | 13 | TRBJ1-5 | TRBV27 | TGTGCCAGCAGTCTGACAGGGGCTCAGCCCCAGCATTTT | CASSLTGAQPQHF
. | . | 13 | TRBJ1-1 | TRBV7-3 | TGTGCCAGCAGCTTTTCGGAGTTCACTGAAGCTTTCTTT | CASSFSEFTEAFF
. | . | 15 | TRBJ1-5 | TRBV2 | TGTGCCAGCAGTGCAACCGGGACACTTAATCAGCCCCAGCATTTT | CASSATGTLNQPQHF
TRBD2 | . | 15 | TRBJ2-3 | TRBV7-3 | TGTGCCAGCAGCCCAGCTAGCGGGAGGACAGATACGCAGTATTTT | CASSPASGRTDTQYF
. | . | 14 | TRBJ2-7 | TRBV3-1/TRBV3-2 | TGTGCCAGCAGCCCTAGTACGGGGTCAGGCGAGCAGTACTTC | CASSPSTGSGEQYF
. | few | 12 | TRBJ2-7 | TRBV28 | TGTGCCAGCAGAATTCAGGGCTACGAGCAGTACTTC | CASRIQGYEQYF
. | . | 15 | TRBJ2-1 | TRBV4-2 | TGTGCCAGCAGCCAAAGCGTTAGCTCCTACAATGAGCAGTTCTTC | CASSQSVSSYNEQFF
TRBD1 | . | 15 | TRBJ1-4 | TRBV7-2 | TGTGCCAGCAGACGGGACAGGGGGCGGAATGAAAAACTGTTTTTT | CASRRDRGRNEKLFF
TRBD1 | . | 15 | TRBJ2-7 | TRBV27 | TGTGCCAGCAGTTGGGCCGGGACAGTGGCCTACGAGCAGTACTTC | CASSWAGTVAYEQYF
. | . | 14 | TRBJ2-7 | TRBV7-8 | TGTGCCAGCAGCAGAATAGCCTTCGGGGGCGAGCAGTACTTC | CASSRIAFGGEQYF
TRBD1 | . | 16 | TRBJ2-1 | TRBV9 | TGTGCCAGCAGCGTAGGGACAGGGGGCGCCTACAATGAGCAGTTCTTC | CASSVGTGGAYNEQFF
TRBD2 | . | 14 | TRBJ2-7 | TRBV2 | TGTGCCAGCAGGTCTATGGCGGGAGAAGATGAGCAGTACTTC | CASRSMAGEDEQYF
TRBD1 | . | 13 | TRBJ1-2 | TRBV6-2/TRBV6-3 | TGTGCCAGCAGCCTACAGGGGAGCTATGGCTACACCTTC | CASSLQGSYGYTF
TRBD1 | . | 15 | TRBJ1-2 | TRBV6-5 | TGTGCCAGCAGTCCTACAGGGGGCGCTGGCTATGGCTACACCTTC | CASSPTGGAGYGYTF
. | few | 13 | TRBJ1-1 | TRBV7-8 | TGTGCCAGCAGCTGGCAGAGGGACACTGAAGCTTTCTTT | CASSWQRDTEAFF
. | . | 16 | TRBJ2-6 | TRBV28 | TGTGCCAGCAGGGGGGGGACACGGCATTGGGCCAACGTCCTGACTTTC | CASRGGTRHWANVLTF
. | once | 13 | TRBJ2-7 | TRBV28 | TGTGCCAGCAGTTCCGGGGATGCCTACGAGCAGTACTTC | CASSSGDAYEQYF